This passage covers 14 T cell receptor beta chains from one sample sequenced in a study of TIL therapy for anti-PD-1-resistant metastatic lung cancer. As to time point: pre-treatment sample, taken before nivolumab and TIL therapy. This was the immunoSEQ v3 assay. Here immunoSEQ multiplex PCR was the method, and the copy in TCRdb shows in-frame clones only, minus some. The table includes 55,000 to 65,000 clones, around 67% detected once. Sequenced here: blood, sampled at baseline. These receptor sequences come from a person aged 25 to 79 with non-small cell lung cancer.

V is TRBV5-8 and J is TRBJ2-3; 14 bases fit TRBD2. Germline V gives CDR1 SGHTS, CDR2 YDEGEE. This CDR3 spans 17 amino acids. With V trimmed by 3 bases and J by 5 bases, 8 bases remained unmatched. In DNA form, the CDR3 reads TGTGCCAGCAGCTCGGTGGGGACTAGCGGGAGTGGAGATACGCAGTATTTT. Residues: CASSSVGTSGSGDTQYF.

J is TRBJ2-2 and V is TRBV4-3, with 9 positions matching TRBD2. V was clipped by 3 bases and J by 1 base; unmatched bases: 6. CDR3 length: 17 residues. Germline V gives CDR1 LGHNA, CDR2 YSLEER. CDR3 DNA sequence: TGCGCCAGCAGCCAGGCCCCTAGCGGGGTGAACACCGGGGAGCTGTTTTTT. Protein sequence: CASSQAPSGVNTGELFF.

The chain couples TRBV28 to TRBJ2-7; 8 bases align to TRBD1. The length of the CDR3 is 15 residues. Trimming removed 2 bases from V and 3 bases from J; junction bases left unmatched: 6. Germline CDR1 reads MDHEN; CDR2 reads SYDVKM. The CDR3 bases are TGTGCCAGCAGTTTACAGGGGGCGGCCCGCTACGAGCAGTACTTC. The encoded protein is CASSLQGAARYEQYF.

The chain uses TRBV2 and TRBJ2-5, with 9 bases that match TRBD2. V trimming: 5 bases; J trimming: 5 bases; junction bases outside the gene matches: 3. The CDR3 runs 13 residues. Germline CDR1 is SNHLY and CDR2 is FYNNEI. CDR3 DNA: TGTGCCAGCAGTAGTAGCGGGAGTGAGACCCAGTACTTC. This translates into CASSSSGSETQYF.

The count of this clone is one. V is TRBV7-3 and J is TRBJ2-1, with 13 bases that match TRBD2. V trimming: 0 bases; J trimming: 8 bases; junction bases outside the gene matches: 7. Per germline, CDR1 SGHTA and CDR2 FQGTGA. This CDR3 has 17 residues. CDR3 protein: CASSLTWTSGRGDEQFF. CDR3 DNA sequence: TGTGCCAGCAGCTTAACTTGGACTAGCGGGAGAGGGGATGAGCAGTTCTTC.

The rearrangement uses TRBV27 and TRBJ1-5, with 10 nucleotides matching TRBD1. CDR1 and CDR2 (germline): MNHEY, SMNVEV (reference sequence). This CDR3 has 15 residues. V shed 4 bases, J shed 6 bases, and the junction held 6 bases outside the gene matches. CDR3 nucleotide sequence: TGTGCCAGCAGTTCCGGGACAGGGGTCCCTCAGCCCCAGCATTTT. It translates to CASSSGTGVPQPQHF.

The rearrangement uses TRBV7-2 and TRBJ2-7; 7 bases agree with TRBD2. The CDR3 is 12 residues long. CDR1 is SGHTA and CDR2 is FQGNSA in the germline V gene. J lost 7 bases, V lost 2 bases, and 2 bases had no gene match. The CDR3 nucleotides read TGTGCCAGCAGCTTACTCGGGGGGGAGCAGTACTTC. Its translation: CASSLLGGEQYF.

This chain links TRBV4-3 with TRBJ1-2; a weak D match, TRBD1 (5 bases). The CDR3 length is 16 residues. The germline V gene has CDR1 LGHNA and CDR2 YSLEER. With 2 bases removed from V and 0 bases from J, the gap between germline ends came to 13 bases. This CDR3 reads CASSQRGDDPNYGYTF. DNA for the CDR3: TGCGCCAGCAGCCAACGTGGGGACGACCCTAACTATGGCTACACCTTC.

The J gene is TRBJ2-7, the V gene TRBV12-5; D is unresolved. The germline CDR1 and CDR2 sequences are LGHNT and FRNRAP. Trimming pared 5 bases from V and 2 bases from J, leaving 13 bases between. The CDR3 is made up of 14 amino acids. CDR3 sequence (DNA): TGTGCTAGTGGTCCGGCGGACGGACCCTACGAGCAGTACTTC. Its translation is CASGPADGPYEQYF.

CDR3: CASKGGSDTQYF. In DNA, the CDR3 is TGTGCCAGCAAAGGGGGTTCAGATACGCAGTATTTT. The rearrangement joins TRBV2 to TRBJ2-3, with a tentative D call TRBD1 (6 bases). Germline V CDR1 and CDR2: SNHLY, FYNNEI. Trimming shortened V by 7 bases and J by 4 bases, and 9 bases separated the two germline ends. CDR3 size: 12 residues.

In DNA, the CDR3 is TGTGCCAGCAGCACCACAGGGTGGGGACACGAGCAGTACTTC. The encoded protein is CASSTTGWGHEQYF. The gene calls are TRBV5-6 and TRBJ2-7; the D gene is possibly TRBD1 (6 bases). V was clipped by 4 bases and J by 5 bases, with 16 bases between them. CDR1 is SGHDT, CDR2 YYEEEE, per germline. The length of the CDR3 is 14 residues. The entire variable domain, with the rest obtained from reference TRBV5-6 and TRBJ2-7, is as follows: DAGVTQSPTHLIKTRGQQVTLRCSPKSGHDTVSWYQQALGQGPQFIFQYYEEEERQRGNFPDRFSGHQFPNYSSELNVNALLLGDSALYLCASSTTGWGHEQYFGPGTRLTVT.

This clone was seen just once. The CDR3 here is CASSVYGTGGATEAFF. CDR3 DNA sequence: TGTGCCAGCAGCGTATATGGGACAGGGGGTGCCACTGAAGCTTTCTTT. The chain is built from TRBV9 and TRBJ1-1; 11 nucleotides agree with TRBD1. Germline-derived CDR1 and CDR2 are SGDLS and YYNGEE. After removal of 1 base from V and 4 bases from J, the junction contained 6 bases not matched to a gene. The CDR3 is 16 amino acids.

As to this clone: The junction departs from germline at one end; a sequencing error may be responsible. The chain combines TRBV7-9 with TRBJ2-5, with 9 bases that match TRBD1. The CDR3 loop spans 15 amino acids. Germline assignment: CDR1 SEHNR and CDR2 FQNEAQ (reference sequence). The CDR3 coding sequence is TGTGCCAGCAGTCCAGGGGACAGGGAATGGGAGACCCAGCACTTC. It is translated as CASSPGDREWETQHF.

V gene TRBV7-9 combines with J gene TRBJ2-3; the D is unclear. Trimming removed 7 bases from V and 4 bases from J, with 9 bases in between. CDR1 SEHNR and CDR2 FQNEAQ come from the germline V gene (reference sequence). This CDR3 is built from 12 residues. CDR3 protein: CASIPAADTQYF. The CDR3 bases are TGTGCCAGCATTCCGGCTGCAGATACGCAGTATTTT.